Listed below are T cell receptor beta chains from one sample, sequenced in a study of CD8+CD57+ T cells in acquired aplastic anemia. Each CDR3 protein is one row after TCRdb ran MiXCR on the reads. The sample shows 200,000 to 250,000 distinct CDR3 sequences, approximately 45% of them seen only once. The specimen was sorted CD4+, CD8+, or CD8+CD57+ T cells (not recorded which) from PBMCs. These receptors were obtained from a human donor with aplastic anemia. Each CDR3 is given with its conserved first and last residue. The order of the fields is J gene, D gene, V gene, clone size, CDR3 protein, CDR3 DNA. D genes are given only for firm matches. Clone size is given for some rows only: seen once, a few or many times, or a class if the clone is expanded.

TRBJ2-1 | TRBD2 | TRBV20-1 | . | CSANLLTGLAGGNEQFF | TGCAGTGCCAATCTTCTGACGGGACTAGCGGGAGGGAATGAGCAGTTCTTC
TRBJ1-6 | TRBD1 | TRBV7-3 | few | CASSLEGTGDSPLHF | TGTGCCAGCAGCTTAGAGGGGACAGGGGACTCACCCCTCCACTTT
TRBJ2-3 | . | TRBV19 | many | CASSGSTDTQYF | TGTGCCAGTTCGGGGAGCACAGATACGCAGTATTTT
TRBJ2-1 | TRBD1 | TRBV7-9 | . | CASSLAGTGEQFF | TGTGCCAGCAGCTTAGCGGGGACAGGTGAGCAGTTCTTC
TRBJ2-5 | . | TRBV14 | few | CASSQVRLAYQETQYF | TGTGCCAGCAGTCAAGTCCGGCTAGCGTACCAAGAGACCCAGTACTTC
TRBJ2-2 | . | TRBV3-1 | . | CASSQDQRSRELFF | TGTGCCAGCAGCCAAGATCAAAGGTCCCGGGAGCTGTTTTTT
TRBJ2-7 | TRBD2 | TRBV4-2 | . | CASSQQVTSDYEQYF | TGTGCCAGCAGCCAGCAGGTGACTAGCGACTACGAGCAGTACTTC
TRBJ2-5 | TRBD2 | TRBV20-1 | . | CSARDLAGGGETQYF | TGCAGTGCTAGAGATCTAGCGGGGGGTGGGGAGACCCAGTACTTC
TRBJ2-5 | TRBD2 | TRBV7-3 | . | CASSLSLAGGETQYF | TGTGCCAGCAGCTTAAGTCTAGCGGGAGGAGAGACCCAGTACTTC
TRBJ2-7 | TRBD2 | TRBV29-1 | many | CSVDRLAGDQQYF | TGCAGCGTTGACCGGCTAGCGGGAGATCAGCAGTACTTC
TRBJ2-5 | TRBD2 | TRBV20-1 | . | CSARSGGAQETQYF | TGCAGTGCTAGAAGCGGGGGGGCCCAAGAGACCCAGTACTTC
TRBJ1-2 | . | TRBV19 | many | CASSDRTGYTF | TGTGCCAGTAGTGACAGGACGGGCTACACCTTC